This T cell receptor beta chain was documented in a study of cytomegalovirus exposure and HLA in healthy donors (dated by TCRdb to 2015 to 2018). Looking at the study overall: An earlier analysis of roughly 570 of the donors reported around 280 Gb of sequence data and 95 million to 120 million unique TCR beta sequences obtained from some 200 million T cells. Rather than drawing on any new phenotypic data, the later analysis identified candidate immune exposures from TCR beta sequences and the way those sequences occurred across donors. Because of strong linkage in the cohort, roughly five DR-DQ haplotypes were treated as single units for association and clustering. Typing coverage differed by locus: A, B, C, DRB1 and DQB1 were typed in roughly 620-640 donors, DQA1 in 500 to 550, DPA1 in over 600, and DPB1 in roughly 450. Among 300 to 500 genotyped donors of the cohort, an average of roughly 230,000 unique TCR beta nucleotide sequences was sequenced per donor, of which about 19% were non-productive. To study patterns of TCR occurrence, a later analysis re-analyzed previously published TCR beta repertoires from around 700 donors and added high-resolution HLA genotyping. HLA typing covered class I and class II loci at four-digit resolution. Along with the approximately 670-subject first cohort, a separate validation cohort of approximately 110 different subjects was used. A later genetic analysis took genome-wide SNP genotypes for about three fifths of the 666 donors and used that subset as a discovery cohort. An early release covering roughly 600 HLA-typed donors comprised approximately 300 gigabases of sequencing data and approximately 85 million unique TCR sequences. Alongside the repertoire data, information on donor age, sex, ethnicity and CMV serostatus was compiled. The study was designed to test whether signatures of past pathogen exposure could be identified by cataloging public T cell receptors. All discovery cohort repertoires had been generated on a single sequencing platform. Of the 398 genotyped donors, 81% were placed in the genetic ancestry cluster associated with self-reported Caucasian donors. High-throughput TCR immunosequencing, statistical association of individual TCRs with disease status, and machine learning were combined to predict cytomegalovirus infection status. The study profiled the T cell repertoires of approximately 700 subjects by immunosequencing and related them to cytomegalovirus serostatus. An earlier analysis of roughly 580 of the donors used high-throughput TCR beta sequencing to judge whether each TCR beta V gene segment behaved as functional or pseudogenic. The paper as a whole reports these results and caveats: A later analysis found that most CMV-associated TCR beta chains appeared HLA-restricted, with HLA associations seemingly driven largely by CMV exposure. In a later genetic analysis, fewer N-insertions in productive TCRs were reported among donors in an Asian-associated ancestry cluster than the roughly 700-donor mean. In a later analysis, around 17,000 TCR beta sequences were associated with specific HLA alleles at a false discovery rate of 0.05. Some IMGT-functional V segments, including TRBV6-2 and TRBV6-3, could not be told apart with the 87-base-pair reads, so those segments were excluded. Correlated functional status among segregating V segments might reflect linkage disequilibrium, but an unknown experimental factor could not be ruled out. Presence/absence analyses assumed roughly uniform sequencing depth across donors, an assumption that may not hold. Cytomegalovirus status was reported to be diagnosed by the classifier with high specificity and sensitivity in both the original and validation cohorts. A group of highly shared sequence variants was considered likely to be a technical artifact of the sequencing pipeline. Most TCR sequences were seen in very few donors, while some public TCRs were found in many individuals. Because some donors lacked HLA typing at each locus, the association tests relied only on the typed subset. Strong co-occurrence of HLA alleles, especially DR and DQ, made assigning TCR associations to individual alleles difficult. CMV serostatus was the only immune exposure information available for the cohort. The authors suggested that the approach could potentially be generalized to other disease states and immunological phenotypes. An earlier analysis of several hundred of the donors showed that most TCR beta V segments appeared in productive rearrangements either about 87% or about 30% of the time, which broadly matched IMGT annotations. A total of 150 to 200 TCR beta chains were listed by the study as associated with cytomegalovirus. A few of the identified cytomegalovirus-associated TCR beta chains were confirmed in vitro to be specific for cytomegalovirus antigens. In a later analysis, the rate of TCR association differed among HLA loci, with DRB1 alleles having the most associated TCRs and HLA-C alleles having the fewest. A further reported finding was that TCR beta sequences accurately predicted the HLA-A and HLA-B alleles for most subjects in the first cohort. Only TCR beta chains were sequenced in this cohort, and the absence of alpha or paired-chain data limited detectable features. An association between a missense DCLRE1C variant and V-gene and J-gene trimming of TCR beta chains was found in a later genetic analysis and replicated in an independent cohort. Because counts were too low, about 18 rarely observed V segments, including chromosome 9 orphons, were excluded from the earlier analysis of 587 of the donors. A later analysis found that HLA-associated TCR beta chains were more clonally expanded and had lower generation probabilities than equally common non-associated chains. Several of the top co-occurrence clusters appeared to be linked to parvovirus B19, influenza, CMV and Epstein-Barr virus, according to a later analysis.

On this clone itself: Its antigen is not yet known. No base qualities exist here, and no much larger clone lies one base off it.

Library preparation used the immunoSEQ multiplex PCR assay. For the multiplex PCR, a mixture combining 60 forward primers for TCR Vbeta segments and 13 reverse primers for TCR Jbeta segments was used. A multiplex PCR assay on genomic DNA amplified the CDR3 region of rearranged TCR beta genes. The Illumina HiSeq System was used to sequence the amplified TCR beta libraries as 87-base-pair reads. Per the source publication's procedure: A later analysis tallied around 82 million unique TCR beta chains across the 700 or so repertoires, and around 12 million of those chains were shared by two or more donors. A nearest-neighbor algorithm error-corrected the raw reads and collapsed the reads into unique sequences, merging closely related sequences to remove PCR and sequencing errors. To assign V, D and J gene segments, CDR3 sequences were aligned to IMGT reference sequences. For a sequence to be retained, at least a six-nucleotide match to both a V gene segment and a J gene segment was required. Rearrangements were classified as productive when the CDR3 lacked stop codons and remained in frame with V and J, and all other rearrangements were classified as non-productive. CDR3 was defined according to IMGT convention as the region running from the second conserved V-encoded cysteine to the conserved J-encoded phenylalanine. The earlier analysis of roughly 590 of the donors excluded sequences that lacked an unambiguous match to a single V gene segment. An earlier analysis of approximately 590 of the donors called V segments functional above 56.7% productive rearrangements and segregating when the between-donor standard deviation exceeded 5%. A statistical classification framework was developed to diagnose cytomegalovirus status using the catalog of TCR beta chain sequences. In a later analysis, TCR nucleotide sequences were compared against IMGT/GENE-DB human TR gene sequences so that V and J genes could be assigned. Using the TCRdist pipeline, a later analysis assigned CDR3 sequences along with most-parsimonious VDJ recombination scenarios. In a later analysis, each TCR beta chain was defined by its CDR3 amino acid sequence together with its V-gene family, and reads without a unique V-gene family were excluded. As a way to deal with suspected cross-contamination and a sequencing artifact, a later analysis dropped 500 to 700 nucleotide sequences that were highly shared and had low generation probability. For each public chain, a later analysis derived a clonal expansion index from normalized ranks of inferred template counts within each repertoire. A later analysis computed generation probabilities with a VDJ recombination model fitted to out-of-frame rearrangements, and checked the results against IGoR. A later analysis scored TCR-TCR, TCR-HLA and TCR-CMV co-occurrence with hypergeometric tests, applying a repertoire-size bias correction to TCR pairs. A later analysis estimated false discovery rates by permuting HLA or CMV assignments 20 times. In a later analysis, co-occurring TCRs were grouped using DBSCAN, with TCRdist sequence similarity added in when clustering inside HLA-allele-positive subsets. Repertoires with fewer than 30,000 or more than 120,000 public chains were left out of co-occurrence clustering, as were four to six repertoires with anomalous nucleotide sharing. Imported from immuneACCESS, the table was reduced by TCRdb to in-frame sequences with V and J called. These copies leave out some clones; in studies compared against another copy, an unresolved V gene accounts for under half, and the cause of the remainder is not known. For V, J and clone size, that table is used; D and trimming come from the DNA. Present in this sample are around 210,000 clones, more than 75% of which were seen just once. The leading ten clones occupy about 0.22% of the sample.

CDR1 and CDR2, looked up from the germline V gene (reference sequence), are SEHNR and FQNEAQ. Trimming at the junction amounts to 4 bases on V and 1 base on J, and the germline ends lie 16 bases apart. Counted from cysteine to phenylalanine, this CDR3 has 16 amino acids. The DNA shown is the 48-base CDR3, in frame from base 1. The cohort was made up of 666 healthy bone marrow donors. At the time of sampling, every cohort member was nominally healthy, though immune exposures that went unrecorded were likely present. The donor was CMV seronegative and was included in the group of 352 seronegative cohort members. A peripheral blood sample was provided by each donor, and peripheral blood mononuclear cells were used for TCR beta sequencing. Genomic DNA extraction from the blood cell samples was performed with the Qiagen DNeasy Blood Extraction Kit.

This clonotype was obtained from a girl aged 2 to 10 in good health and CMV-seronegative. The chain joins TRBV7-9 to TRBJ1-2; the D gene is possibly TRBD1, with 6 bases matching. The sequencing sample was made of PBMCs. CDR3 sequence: CASSSGGTTINYGYTF. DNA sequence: TGTGCCAGCAGCTCGGGTGGGACAACTATTAACTATGGCTACACCTTC.